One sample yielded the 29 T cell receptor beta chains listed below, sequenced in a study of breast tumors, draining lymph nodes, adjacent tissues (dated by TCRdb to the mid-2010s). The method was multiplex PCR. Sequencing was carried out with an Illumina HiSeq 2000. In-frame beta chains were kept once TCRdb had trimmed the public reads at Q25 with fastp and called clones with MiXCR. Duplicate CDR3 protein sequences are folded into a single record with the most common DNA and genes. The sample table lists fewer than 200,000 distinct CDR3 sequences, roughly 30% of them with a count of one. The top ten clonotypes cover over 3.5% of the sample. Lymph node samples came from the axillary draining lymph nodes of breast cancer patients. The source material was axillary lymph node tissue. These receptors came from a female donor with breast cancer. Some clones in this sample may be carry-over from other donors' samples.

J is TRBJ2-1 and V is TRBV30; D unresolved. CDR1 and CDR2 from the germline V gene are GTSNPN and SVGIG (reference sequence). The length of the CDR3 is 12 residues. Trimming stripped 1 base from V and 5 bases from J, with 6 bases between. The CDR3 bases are TGTGCCTGGAGTGGGAACGACAATGAGCAGTTCTTC. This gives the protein CAWSGNDNEQFF.

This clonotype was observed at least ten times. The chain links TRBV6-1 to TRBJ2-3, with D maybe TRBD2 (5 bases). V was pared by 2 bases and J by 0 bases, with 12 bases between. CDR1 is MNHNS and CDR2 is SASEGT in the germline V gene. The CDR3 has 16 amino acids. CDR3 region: CASSERRVSSTDTQYF. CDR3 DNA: TGTGCCAGCAGTGAAAGGCGGGTCTCTAGCACAGATACGCAGTATTTT.

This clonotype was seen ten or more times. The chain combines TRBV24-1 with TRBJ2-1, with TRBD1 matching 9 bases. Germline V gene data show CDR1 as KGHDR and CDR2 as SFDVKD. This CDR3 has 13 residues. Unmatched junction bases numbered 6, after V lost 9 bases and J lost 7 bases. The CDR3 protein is CATAQGARNEQFF. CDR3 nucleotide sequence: TGTGCCACCGCACAGGGGGCGAGGAATGAGCAGTTCTTC.

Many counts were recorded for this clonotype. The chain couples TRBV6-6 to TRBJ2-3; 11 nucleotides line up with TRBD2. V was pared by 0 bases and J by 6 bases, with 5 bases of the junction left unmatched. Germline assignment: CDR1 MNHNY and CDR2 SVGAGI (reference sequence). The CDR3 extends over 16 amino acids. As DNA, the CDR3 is TGTGCCAGCAGTTACTCGGCTAGCGGGGGGCCCGATACGCAGTATTTT. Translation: CASSYSASGGPDTQYF.

CDR3 sequence (DNA): TGTGCCAGCAGTGGCGGACAGGGTAGCAATCAGCCCCAGCATTTT. It specifies CASSGGQGSNQPQHF. The rearrangement joins TRBV12-3 or TRBV12-4 to TRBJ1-5; 8 positions agree with TRBD1. The CDR3 spans 15 residues. The ends lost 5 bases at V and 0 bases at J; junction bases unmatched: 3.

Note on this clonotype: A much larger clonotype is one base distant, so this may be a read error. CDR3 protein: CASSRSSNYGYTF. DNA of the CDR3: TGTGCCAGCAGCAGAAGCAGTAACTATGGCTACACCTTC. The chain combines TRBV7-3 with TRBJ1-2; D gene ambiguous. This CDR3 is built from 13 residues. V was shortened by 5 bases and J by 1 base, with 8 bases between the two germline ends. Germline loops: CDR1 SGHTA, CDR2 FQGTGA.

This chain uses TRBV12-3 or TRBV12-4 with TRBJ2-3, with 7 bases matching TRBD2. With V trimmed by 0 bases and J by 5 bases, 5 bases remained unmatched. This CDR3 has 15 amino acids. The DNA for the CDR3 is TGTGCCAGCAGTTTAGCGCACGGGGGGTTAGATACGCAGTATTTT. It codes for CASSLAHGGLDTQYF.

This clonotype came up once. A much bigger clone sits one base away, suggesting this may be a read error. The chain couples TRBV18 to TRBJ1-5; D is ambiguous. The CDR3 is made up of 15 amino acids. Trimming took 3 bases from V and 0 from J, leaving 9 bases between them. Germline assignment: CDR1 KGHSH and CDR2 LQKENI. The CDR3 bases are TGTGCCAGCTCACCCGACGGACTTAGCAATCAGCCCCAGCATTTT. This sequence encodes CASSPDGLSNQPQHF.

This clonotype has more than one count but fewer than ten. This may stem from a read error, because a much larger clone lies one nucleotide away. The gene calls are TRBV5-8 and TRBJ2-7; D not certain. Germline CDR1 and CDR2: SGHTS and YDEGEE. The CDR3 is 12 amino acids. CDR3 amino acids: CASSLVSSEQYF. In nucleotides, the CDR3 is TGTGCCAGCAGCTTGGTATCCTCCGAGCAGTACTTC.

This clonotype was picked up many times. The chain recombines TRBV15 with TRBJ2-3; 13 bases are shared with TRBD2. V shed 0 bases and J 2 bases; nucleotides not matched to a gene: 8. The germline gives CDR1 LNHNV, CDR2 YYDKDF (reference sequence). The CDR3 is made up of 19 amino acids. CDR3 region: CATSRDPGTSGASTDTQYF. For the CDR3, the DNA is TGTGCCACCAGCAGAGATCCTGGGACTAGCGGGGCCTCCACAGATACGCAGTATTTT.

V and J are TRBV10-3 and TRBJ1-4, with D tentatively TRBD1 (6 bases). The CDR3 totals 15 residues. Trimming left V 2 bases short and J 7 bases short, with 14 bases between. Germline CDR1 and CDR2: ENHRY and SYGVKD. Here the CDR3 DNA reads TGTGCCATCAGTGAGGGCGGGGGGGCGGCTGAAAAACTGTTTTTT. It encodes CAISEGGGAAEKLFF.

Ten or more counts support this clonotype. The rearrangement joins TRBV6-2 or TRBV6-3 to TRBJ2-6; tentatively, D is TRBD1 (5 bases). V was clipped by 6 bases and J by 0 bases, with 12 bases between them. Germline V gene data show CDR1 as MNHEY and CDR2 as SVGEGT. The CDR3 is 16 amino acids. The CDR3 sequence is CASSRQRISGANVLTF. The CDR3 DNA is TGTGCCAGCAGCCGACAGAGAATCTCTGGGGCCAACGTCCTGACTTTC.

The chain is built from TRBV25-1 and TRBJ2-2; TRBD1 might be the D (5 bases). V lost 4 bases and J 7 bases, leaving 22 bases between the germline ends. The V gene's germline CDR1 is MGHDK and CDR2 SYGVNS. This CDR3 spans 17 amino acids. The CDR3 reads CASSGPRQQPRGGELFF. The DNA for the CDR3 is TGTGCCAGCAGTGGACCCCGCCAGCAGCCAAGGGGCGGGGAGCTGTTTTTT.

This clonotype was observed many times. The chain's CDR3 is CASSLFYREHGYTF. DNA for the CDR3: TGTGCCAGCAGTTTATTCTACAGGGAGCATGGCTACACCTTC. The chain employs TRBV12-3 or TRBV12-4 and TRBJ1-2; tentative D call: TRBD1 (6 bases). V lost 2 bases and J lost 6, with 13 bases in between. The CDR3 is 14 amino acids.

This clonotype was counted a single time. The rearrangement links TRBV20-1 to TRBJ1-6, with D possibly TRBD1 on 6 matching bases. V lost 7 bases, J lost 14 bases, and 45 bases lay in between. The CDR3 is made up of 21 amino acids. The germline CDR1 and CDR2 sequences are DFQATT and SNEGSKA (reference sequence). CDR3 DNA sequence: TGCAGTGGGTTTGGTCGGAACACAGATACCAACAAGGGGGTGACCTTTGAGGCCCTCCACTTT. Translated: CSGFGRNTDTNKGVTFEALHF.

The CDR3 DNA reads as TGTGCCAGCAACCACCGGGAACACGTGGGCGCGCAGTTCTTC. It is translated as CASNHREHVGAQFF. The chain has TRBV12-3 or TRBV12-4 and TRBJ2-1; possible D gene TRBD2, 5 bases. This CDR3 region has 14 residues. V was shortened by 7 bases and J by 12 bases, with 22 bases between the two germline ends.

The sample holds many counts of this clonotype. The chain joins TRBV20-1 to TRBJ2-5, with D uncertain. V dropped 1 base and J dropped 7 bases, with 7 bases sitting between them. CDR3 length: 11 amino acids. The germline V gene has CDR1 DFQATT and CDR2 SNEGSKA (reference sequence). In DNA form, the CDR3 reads TGCAGTGCTAGAGGGTGGGGGACCCAGTACTTC. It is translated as CSARGWGTQYF.

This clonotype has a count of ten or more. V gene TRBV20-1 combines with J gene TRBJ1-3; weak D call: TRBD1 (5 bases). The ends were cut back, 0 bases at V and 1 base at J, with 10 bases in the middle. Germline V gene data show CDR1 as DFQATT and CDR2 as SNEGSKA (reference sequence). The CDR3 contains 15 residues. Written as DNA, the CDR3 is TGCAGTGCTAGAGACAGGGCCCGTTCTGGAAACACCATATATTTT. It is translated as CSARDRARSGNTIYF.

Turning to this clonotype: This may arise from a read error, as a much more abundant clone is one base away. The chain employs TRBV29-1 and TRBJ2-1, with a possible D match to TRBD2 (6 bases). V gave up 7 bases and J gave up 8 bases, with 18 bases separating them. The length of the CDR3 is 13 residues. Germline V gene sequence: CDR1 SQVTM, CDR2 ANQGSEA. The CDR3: CSASGASAYEQFF. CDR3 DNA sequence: TGCAGCGCCTCCGGGGCTAGCGCATATGAGCAGTTCTTC.

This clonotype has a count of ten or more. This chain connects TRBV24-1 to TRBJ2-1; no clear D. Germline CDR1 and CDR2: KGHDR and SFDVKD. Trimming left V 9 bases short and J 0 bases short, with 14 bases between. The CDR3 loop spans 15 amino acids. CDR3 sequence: CATSSRFSSYNEQFF. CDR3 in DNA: TGTGCCACCTCAAGCAGGTTCAGCTCCTACAATGAGCAGTTCTTC.

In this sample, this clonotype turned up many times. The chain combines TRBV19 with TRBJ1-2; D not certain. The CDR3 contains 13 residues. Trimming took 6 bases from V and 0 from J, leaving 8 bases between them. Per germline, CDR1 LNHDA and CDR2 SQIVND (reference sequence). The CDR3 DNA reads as TGTGCCAGTAGCATGACGGCTAACTATGGCTACACCTTC. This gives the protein CASSMTANYGYTF.

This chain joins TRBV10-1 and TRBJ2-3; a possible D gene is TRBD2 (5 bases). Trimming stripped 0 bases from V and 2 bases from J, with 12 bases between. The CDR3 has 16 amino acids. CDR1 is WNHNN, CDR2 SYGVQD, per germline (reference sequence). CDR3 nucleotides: TGCGCCAGCAGTGAGTCGATGCGGGCTGCCACAGATACGCAGTATTTT. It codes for CASSESMRAATDTQYF.

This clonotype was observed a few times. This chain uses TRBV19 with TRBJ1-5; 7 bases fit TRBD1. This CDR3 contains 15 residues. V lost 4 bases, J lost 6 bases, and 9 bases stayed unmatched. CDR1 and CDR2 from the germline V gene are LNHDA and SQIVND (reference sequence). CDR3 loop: CASSRRQGFGQPQHF. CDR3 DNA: TGTGCCAGTAGTAGACGACAGGGTTTTGGTCAGCCCCAGCATTTT.

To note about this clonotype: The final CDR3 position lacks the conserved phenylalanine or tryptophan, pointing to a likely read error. The DNA for the CDR3 is TGTGCCAGCGGCTTAGCTCGCAGGGACTACGAGCAGTACCTC. Translation gives CASGLARRDYEQYL. V is TRBV7-8 and J is TRBJ2-7, with a possible D match to TRBD1 (5 bases). Germline assignment: CDR1 SGHVS and CDR2 FQNEAQ. This CDR3 has 14 residues.

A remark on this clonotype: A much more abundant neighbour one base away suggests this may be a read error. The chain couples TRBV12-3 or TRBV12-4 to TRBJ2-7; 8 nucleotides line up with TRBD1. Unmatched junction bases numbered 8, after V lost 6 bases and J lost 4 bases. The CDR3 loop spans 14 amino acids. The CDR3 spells CASSLDRELYEQYF. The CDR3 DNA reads TGTGCCAGCAGCCTGGACAGGGAGTTGTACGAGCAGTACTTC.

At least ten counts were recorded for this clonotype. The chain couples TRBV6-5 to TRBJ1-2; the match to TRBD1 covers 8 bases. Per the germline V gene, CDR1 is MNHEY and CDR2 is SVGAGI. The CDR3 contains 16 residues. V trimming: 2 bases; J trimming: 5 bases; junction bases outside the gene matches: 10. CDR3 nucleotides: TGTGCCAGCAGTTACGCGCTGATCAGGGGGCGTTATGGCTACACCTTC. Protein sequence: CASSYALIRGRYGYTF.

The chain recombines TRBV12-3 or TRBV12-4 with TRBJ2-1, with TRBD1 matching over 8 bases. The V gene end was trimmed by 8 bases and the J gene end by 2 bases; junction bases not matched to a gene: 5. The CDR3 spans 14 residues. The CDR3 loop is CASSATGAYNEQFF. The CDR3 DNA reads TGTGCCAGCTCTGCGACAGGGGCCTACAATGAGCAGTTCTTC.

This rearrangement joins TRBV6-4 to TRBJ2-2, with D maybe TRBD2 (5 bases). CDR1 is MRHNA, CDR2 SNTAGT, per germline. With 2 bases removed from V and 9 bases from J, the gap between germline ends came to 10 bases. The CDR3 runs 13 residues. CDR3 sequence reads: CASSDRDRWELFF. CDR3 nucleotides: TGTGCCAGCAGTGACCGGGATAGATGGGAGCTGTTTTTT.

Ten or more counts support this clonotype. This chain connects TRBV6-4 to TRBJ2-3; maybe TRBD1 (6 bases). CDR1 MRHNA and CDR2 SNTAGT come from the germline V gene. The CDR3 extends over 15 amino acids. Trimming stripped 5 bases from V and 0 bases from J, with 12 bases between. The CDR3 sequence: CASSRQESSTDTQYF. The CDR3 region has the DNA TGTGCCAGCAGTAGACAGGAGTCTAGCACAGATACGCAGTATTTT.